This T cell receptor beta chain was found in a study of glioma-infiltrating T cells after dendritic cell vaccination. Study-wide background: Autologous tumor lysate-pulsed dendritic cell vaccination was given between about 2002 and 2012. The vaccine used monocyte-derived dendritic cells pulsed overnight with autologous tumor lysate. Study-wide results and limits: Few patients contributed both blood and tumor specimens.

Germline loops: CDR1 SGHRS, CDR2 YFSETQ. The CDR3 runs to 14 residues. V lost 4 bases and J lost 8; bases outside the gene matches: 7. Primers: 60 V beta forward and 13 J beta reverse. Only in-frame clones appear in the TCRdb table, and some are missing; sequencing was by immunoSEQ multiplex PCR. The sample includes tens of thousands of clones, over 85% seen only once; the top ten take approximately 2.9%. On this clone: Its antigen is not identified.

The sequences come from blood, collected before dendritic cell vaccination. The chain joins TRBV5-1 to TRBJ1-4; 8 bases match TRBD1. The receptor was derived from a human donor with glioblastoma. In DNA, the CDR3 is TGCGCCAGCAGCCCGTCGACAGGGGCGGAAAAACTGTTTTTT. Protein product: CASSPSTGAEKLFF.